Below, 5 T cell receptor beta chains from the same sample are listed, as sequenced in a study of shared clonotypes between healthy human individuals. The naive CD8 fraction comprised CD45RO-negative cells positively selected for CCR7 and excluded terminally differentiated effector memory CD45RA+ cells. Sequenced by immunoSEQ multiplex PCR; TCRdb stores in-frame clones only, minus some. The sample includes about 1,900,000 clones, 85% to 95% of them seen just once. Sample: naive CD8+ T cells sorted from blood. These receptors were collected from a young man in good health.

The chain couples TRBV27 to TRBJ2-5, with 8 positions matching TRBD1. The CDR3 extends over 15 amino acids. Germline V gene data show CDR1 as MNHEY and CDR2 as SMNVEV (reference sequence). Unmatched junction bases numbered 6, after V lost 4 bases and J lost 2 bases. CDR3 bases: TGTGCCAGCAGTTCGGGACAGGAGGATCAAGAGACCCAGTACTTC. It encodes CASSSGQEDQETQYF.

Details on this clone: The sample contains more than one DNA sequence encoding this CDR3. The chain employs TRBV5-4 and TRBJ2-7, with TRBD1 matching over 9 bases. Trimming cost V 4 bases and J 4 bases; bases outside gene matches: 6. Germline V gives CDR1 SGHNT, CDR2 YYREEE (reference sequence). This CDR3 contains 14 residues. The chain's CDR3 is CASSIDRGSYEQYF. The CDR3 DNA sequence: TGTGCCAGCAGCATTGACAGGGGGAGTTACGAGCAGTACTTC.

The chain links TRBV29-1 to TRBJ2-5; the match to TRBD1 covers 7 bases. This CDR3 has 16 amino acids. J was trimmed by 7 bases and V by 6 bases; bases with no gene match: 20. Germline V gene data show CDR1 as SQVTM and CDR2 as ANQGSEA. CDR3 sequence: CSVERDRAPHNRTQYF. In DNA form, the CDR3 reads TGCAGCGTCGAACGAGACAGGGCCCCCCACAATCGGACCCAGTACTTC. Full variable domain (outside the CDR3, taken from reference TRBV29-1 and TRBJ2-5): SAVISQKPSRDICQRGTSLTIQCQVDSQVTMMFWYRQQPGQSLTLIATANQGSEATYESGFVIDKFPISRPNLTFSTLTVSNMSPEDSSIYLCSVERDRAPHNRTQYFGPGTRLLVL.

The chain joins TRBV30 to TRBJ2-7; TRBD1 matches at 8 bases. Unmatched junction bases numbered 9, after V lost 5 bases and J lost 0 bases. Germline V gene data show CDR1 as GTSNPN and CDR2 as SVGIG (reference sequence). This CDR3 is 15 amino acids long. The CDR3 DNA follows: TGTGCCTGGGAAAAAGACAGGGGCTTCTCCTACGAGCAGTACTTC. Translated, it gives CAWEKDRGFSYEQYF. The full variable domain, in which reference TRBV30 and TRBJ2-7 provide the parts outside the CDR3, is SQTIHQWPATLVQPVGSPLSLECTVEGTSNPNLYWYRQAAGRGLQLLFYSVGIGQISSEVPQNLSASRPQDRQFILSSKKLLLSDSGFYLCAWEKDRGFSYEQYFGPGTRLTVT.

The CDR3 DNA reads TGCGCCAGCAGTGCTTCCCTAGGTGAGGGGGCCTACGAGCAGTACTTC. This sequence encodes CASSASLGEGAYEQYF. The gene calls are TRBV10-1 and TRBJ2-7, with D possibly being TRBD1 (6 bases). Trimming removed 4 bases at V and 2 bases at J, with 18 bases between. The CDR3 runs to 16 residues. From germline, CDR1 is WNHNN and CDR2 SYGVQD (reference sequence).